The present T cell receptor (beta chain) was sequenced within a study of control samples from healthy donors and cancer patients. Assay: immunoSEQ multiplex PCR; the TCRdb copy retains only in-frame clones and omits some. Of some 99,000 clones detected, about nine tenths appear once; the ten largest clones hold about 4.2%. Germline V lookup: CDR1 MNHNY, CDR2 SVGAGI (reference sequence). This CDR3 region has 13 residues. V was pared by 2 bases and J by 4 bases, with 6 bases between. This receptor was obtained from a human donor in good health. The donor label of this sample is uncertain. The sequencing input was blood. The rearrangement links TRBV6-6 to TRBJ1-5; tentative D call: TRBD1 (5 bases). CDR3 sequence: CASSYGGNQPQHF. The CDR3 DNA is TGTGCCAGCAGTTACGGGGGAAATCAGCCCCAGCATTTT.